The 24 T cell receptor beta chains presented below share a single source sample, sequenced in a study of blood T cell repertoires in COVID-19. Assay: immunoSEQ multiplex PCR; the TCRdb copy retains only in-frame clones and omits some. The sample lists some 150,000 clones, approximately 84% occurring once. Sequencing used peripheral blood. The receptor source for this set is a human donor in a cohort sampled during active COVID-19.

This CDR3 is CSASVGRAGDEQFF. CDR3 sequence (DNA): TGCAGTGCTAGTGTCGGGAGGGCCGGGGATGAGCAGTTCTTC. V and J are TRBV20-1 and TRBJ2-1; 8 positions agree with TRBD2. The CDR3 totals 14 residues. Germline V gives CDR1 DFQATT, CDR2 SNEGSKA (reference sequence). After removal of 3 bases from V and 8 bases from J, the junction contained 9 bases not matched to a gene.

This chain connects TRBV19 to TRBJ1-6, with TRBD1 matching over 10 bases. CDR1 is LNHDA, CDR2 SQIVND, per germline (reference sequence). The CDR3 loop spans 15 amino acids. J lost 7 bases, V lost 1 base, and 1 base had no gene match. CDR3 in DNA: TGTGCCAGTAGTATAGGGGACAGGGGAAATTCACCCCTCCACTTT. It translates to CASSIGDRGNSPLHF.

The chain links TRBV19 to TRBJ2-5; D is possibly TRBD1 (6 bases). CDR3 length equals 13 residues. V lost 6 bases to trimming and J lost 1 base, with 9 bases between them. Germline loops: CDR1 LNHDA, CDR2 SQIVND (reference sequence). CDR3 residues: CASRKQGQETQYF. The CDR3 DNA is TGTGCCAGTAGGAAACAGGGCCAAGAGACCCAGTACTTC.

This clone has a single count. The chain couples TRBV9 to TRBJ2-2; tentatively, D is TRBD1 (5 bases). The germline V gene has CDR1 SGDLS and CDR2 YYNGEE. CDR3 length equals 16 residues. V was cut by 6 bases and J by 6 bases, with 21 bases left in between. The CDR3 nucleotides read TGTGCCAGCACTTTATCTGGGCAGGGATCCGCCGGGGAGCTGTTTTTT. Protein: CASTLSGQGSAGELFF.

This chain joins TRBV19 and TRBJ2-5; TRBD1 is a possible D gene (6 bases). The germline gives CDR1 LNHDA, CDR2 SQIVND (reference sequence). Deletions cut 4 bases from V and 5 bases from J, with 11 bases between. The CDR3 length is 13 residues. The CDR3 reads CASSTGVGETQYF. The DNA for the CDR3 is TGTGCCAGTAGTACAGGGGTGGGCGAGACCCAGTACTTC.

Concerning this clone itself: At one of its ends the junction is not consistent with the germline gene, which may arise from a read error. The gene calls are TRBV4-3 and TRBJ2-1, with 8 bases fitting TRBD2. The CDR3 loop spans 12 amino acids. Germline assignment: CDR1 LGHNA and CDR2 YSLEER. The CDR3 region has the DNA TGCGCCAGCAGCCAAGATTTGGAGACTAGCGTCTTC. Translation: CASSQDLETSVF.

This chain uses TRBV13 with TRBJ2-3, with TRBD2 matching 11 bases. The CDR3 is 17 amino acids. CDR1 and CDR2 (germline): PRHDT, FYEKMQ (reference sequence). With V trimmed by 0 bases and J by 3 bases, 5 bases remained unmatched. In DNA, the CDR3 is TGTGCCAGCAGCTTAGGGGCTAGCGGGAGGAGGACAGATACGCAGTATTTT. Translated, it gives CASSLGASGRRTDTQYF.

V usage is TRBV7-9 and J usage is TRBJ2-2, with TRBD2 matching over 9 bases. The CDR3 is 17 residues long. Trimming took 1 base from V and 6 from J; bases not matched to a gene: 9. CDR1 is SEHNR, CDR2 FQNEAQ, per germline (reference sequence). DNA of the CDR3: TGTGCCAGCAGCTTAGTGAATAGCGGGAGATTCGCCGGGGAGCTGTTTTTT. Translation gives CASSLVNSGRFAGELFF. Filled out from reference TRBV7-9 and TRBJ2-2, the complete variable domain reads DTGVSQNPRHKITKRGQNVTFRCDPISEHNRLYWYRQTLGQGPEFLTYFQNEAQLEKSRLLSDRFSAERPKGSFSTLEIQRTEQGDSAMYLCASSLVNSGRFAGELFFGEGSRLTVL.

The V gene is TRBV29-1, the J gene TRBJ2-3; D gene unclear. V shed 0 bases and J shed 3 bases, with 10 bases lying between them. Germline-derived CDR1 and CDR2 are SQVTM and ANQGSEA. The CDR3 consists of 14 residues. The CDR3 loop is CSVEDWARTDTQYF. Written as DNA, the CDR3 is TGCAGCGTTGAAGATTGGGCGCGTACAGATACGCAGTATTTT.

The chain is built from TRBV12-5 and TRBJ2-1; possibly TRBD2 for D (5 bases). Germline CDR1 is LGHNT and CDR2 is FRNRAP. The CDR3 loop spans 13 amino acids. Trimming cost V 0 bases and J 8 bases, with 8 bases left between them. The CDR3 DNA reads TGTGCTAGTGGTTTGGTAGTGGGAGATGAGCAGTTCTTC. Translated: CASGLVVGDEQFF.

This chain joins TRBV27 and TRBJ2-3; D perhaps matches TRBD2 (6 bases). Trimming shortened V by 5 bases and J by 2 bases, and 11 bases separated the two germline ends. The CDR3 covers 14 residues. Germline values: CDR1 MNHEY, CDR2 SMNVEV (reference sequence). CDR3 sequence reads: CASSPGTYTDTQYF. CDR3 sequence (DNA): TGTGCCAGCAGTCCTGGGACTTACACAGATACGCAGTATTTT.

The chain carries TRBV6-2 or TRBV6-3 and TRBJ2-2; D perhaps matches TRBD2 (7 bases). The length of the CDR3 is 15 residues. With 2 bases removed from V and 3 bases from J, the gap between germline ends came to 10 bases. The germline V gene has CDR1 MNHEY and CDR2 SVGEGT. CDR3 amino acids: CASSYGGADTGELFF. CDR3 nucleotides: TGTGCCAGCAGTTACGGGGGGGCAGACACCGGGGAGCTGTTTTTT.

The CDR3 spells CASIWCSLAKNIQYF. The CDR3 bases are TGTGCCAGCATATGGTGTAGCCTAGCCAAAAACATTCAGTACTTC. The chain recombines TRBV28 with TRBJ2-4; D is ambiguous. Germline V gene sequence: CDR1 MDHEN, CDR2 SYDVKM. CDR3 length: 15 amino acids. V was cut by 7 bases and J by 0 bases, with 13 bases left in between. Supplemented by reference TRBV28 and TRBJ2-4, the full variable domain reads DVKVTQSSRYLVKRTGEKVFLECVQDMDHENMFWYRQDPGLGLRLIYFSYDVKMKEKGDIPEGYSVSREKKERFSLILESASTNQTSMYLCASIWCSLAKNIQYFGAGTRLSVL.

On this clone: Other DNA sequences of this sample code for an identical CDR3. V is TRBV12-3 or TRBV12-4 and J is TRBJ1-2; D is uncertain. V dropped 1 base and J dropped 7 bases, with 4 bases sitting between them. This CDR3 spans 11 amino acids. As DNA, the CDR3 is TGTGCCAGCAGTTTAGGAGGTGGCTACACCTTC. Encoded protein: CASSLGGGYTF.

This rearrangement joins TRBV4-3 to TRBJ2-7; D is possibly TRBD1 (5 bases). CDR3 length: 14 residues. CDR1 is LGHNA, CDR2 YSLEER, per germline. V lost 1 base and J lost 4, with 11 bases in between. The CDR3 sequence: CASSQAVGRYEQYF. The CDR3 DNA is TGCGCCAGCAGCCAAGCGGTGGGGCGGTACGAGCAGTACTTC.

This clone showed up just once. The V call is TRBV29-1, the J call TRBJ2-1; TRBD2 is a possible D gene (5 bases). V lost 4 bases to trimming and J lost 7 bases, with 11 bases between them. Germline loops: CDR1 SQVTM, CDR2 ANQGSEA. This CDR3 comprises 12 residues. CDR3 bases: TGCAGCGTTGGCCGGGAAGGGAATGAGCAGTTCTTC. Amino acids: CSVGREGNEQFF.

This clone was seen more than once but under ten times. V usage is TRBV7-9 and J usage is TRBJ1-1; a weak D match, TRBD1 (6 bases). There are 15 residues in the CDR3. Germline V gives CDR1 SEHNR, CDR2 FQNEAQ (reference sequence). V shed 3 bases and J shed 5 bases, with 16 bases lying between them. CDR3 amino acids: CASSFNRGGDTEAFF. CDR3 nucleotides: TGTGCCAGCAGCTTTAATCGAGGGGGGGATACTGAAGCTTTCTTT.

The chain employs TRBV20-1 and TRBJ1-1; the match to TRBD1 covers 7 bases. This CDR3 region has 11 residues. Germline V gene data show CDR1 as DFQATT and CDR2 as SNEGSKA (reference sequence). Germline trimming cut 6 bases from V and 7 bases from J; bases unmatched to any gene: 5. The CDR3 spells CSARYRGEAFF. CDR3 sequence (DNA): TGCAGTGCGAGATACAGGGGTGAAGCTTTCTTT.

The rearrangement links TRBV2 to TRBJ2-7; perhaps TRBD1 as D (6 bases). The CDR3 totals 11 residues. V was shortened by 6 bases and J by 7 bases, with 10 bases between the two germline ends. The germline V gene encodes CDR1 SNHLY and CDR2 FYNNEI. CDR3 amino acids: CASRGQFEQYV. Written as DNA, the CDR3 is TGTGCCAGCAGAGGACAGTTTGAGCAGTACGTC.

J is TRBJ2-7 and V is TRBV5-1; D unclear. The CDR3 contains 15 residues. Germline-derived CDR1 and CDR2 are SGHRS and YFSETQ. V was cut by 7 bases and J by 2 bases, with 19 bases left in between. Here the CDR3 reads CASRSSLLPTYEQYF. The CDR3 bases are TGCGCCAGCCGCTCCTCGTTACTTCCAACCTACGAGCAGTACTTC.

J is TRBJ2-1 and V is TRBV5-6; 11 bases are a match to TRBD1. This CDR3 has 15 amino acids. Unmatched junction bases numbered 6, after V lost 4 bases and J lost 6 bases. Germline V gene lookup returns CDR1 SGHDT and CDR2 YYEEEE. The CDR3 sequence is CASSRTGTGGNEQFF. The CDR3 DNA reads as TGTGCCAGCAGCCGCACCGGGACAGGGGGCAATGAGCAGTTCTTC.

V and J are TRBV7-2 and TRBJ1-5, with 9 bases that match TRBD1. Germline CDR1 SGHTA, CDR2 FQGNSA. J gave up 4 bases and V 2 bases, and 3 bases lay outside the gene matches. CDR3 length: 15 amino acids. CDR3 sequence: CASSLRQGVNQPQHF. CDR3 in DNA: TGTGCCAGCAGCTTACGACAGGGGGTTAATCAGCCCCAGCATTTT.

The chain recombines TRBV29-1 with TRBJ1-4, with a weak D call TRBD1 (5 bases). Per the germline V gene, CDR1 is SQVTM and CDR2 is ANQGSEA. This CDR3 is 12 amino acids long. V lost 7 bases, J lost 7 bases, and 13 bases lay in between. CDR3 in DNA: TGCAGCGCCCGAAGGGGTCTTGAAAAACTGTTTTTT. Translated, it gives CSARRGLEKLFF.

The chain uses TRBV6-5 and TRBJ1-1; TRBD1 aligns across 7 bases. Germline trimming cut 5 bases from V and 3 bases from J; bases unmatched to any gene: 3. CDR3 length: 13 residues. From germline, CDR1 is MNHEY and CDR2 SVGAGI. As DNA, the CDR3 is TGTGCCAGCAGTCTTACAGGGGACACTGAAGCTTTCTTT. Translated: CASSLTGDTEAFF.